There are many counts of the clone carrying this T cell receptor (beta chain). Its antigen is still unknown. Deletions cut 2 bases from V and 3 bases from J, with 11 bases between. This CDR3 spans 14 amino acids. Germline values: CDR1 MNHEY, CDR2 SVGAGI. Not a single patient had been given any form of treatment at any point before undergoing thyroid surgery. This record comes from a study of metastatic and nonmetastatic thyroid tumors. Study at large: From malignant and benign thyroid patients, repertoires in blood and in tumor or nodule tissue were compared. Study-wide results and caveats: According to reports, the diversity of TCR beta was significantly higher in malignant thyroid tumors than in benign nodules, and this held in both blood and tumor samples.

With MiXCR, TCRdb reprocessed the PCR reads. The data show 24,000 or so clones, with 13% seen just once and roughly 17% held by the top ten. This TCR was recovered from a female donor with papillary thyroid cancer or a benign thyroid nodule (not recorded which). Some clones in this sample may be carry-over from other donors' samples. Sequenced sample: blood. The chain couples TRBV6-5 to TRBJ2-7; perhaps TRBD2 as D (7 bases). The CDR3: CASSYGGGDYEQYF. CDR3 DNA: TGTGCCAGCAGTTACGGGGGGGGCGACTACGAGCAGTACTTC.